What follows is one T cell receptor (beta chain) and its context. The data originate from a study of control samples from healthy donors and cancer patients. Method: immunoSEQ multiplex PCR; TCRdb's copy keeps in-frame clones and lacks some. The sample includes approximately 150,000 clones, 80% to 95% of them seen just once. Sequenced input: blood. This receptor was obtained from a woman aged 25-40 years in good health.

The CDR3 nucleotides are TGTGCCAGTTCCAGGGACAGCCAAGAGACCCAGTACTTC. It specifies CASSRDSQETQYF. This chain uses TRBV6-5 with TRBJ2-5; the match to TRBD1 covers 7 bases. The CDR3 is 13 amino acids. In germline, CDR1 is MNHEY, CDR2 SVGAGI. V trimming: 9 bases; J trimming: 1 base; junction bases outside the gene matches: 5.